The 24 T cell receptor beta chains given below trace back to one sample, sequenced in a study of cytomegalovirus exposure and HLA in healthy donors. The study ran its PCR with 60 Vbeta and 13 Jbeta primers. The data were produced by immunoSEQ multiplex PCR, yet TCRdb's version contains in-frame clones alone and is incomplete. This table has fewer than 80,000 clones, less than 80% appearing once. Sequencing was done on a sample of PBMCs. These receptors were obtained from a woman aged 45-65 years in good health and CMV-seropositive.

CDR3 bases: TGTGCCAGCGACCGGGACAGCGAAGCCTCTGGGGCCAACGTCCTGACTTTC. Translation: CASDRDSEASGANVLTF. V and J are TRBV5-4 and TRBJ2-6, with 7 nucleotides matching TRBD1. The ends lost 7 bases at V and 0 bases at J; junction bases unmatched: 10. CDR1 is SGHNT and CDR2 is YYREEE in the germline V gene (reference sequence). This CDR3 is 17 amino acids long.

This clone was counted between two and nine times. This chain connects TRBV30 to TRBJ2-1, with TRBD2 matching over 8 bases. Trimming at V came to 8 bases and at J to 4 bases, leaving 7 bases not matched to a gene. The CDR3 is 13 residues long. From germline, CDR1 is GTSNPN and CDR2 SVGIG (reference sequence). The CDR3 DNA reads TGTGCCGTCGATCGGGGGGGATACAATGAGCAGTTCTTC. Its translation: CAVDRGGYNEQFF.

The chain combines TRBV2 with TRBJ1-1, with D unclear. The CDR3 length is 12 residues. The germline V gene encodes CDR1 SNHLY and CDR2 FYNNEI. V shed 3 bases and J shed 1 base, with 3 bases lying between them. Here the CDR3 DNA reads TGTGCCAGCAGTGATCAGAACACTGAAGCTTTCTTT. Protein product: CASSDQNTEAFF.

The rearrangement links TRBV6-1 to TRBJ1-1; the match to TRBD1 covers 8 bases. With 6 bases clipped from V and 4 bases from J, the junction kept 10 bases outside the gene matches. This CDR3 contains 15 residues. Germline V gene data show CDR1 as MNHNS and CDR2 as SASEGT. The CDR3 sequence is CASSPGQGAITEAFF. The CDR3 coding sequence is TGTGCCAGCAGCCCCGGGCAGGGGGCTATCACTGAAGCTTTCTTT.

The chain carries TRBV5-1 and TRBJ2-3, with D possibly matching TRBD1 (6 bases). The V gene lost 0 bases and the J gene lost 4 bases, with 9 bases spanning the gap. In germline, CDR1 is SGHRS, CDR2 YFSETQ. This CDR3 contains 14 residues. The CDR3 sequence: CASSLGQGPDTQYF. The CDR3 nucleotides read TGCGCCAGCAGCTTGGGTCAGGGGCCAGATACGCAGTATTTT.

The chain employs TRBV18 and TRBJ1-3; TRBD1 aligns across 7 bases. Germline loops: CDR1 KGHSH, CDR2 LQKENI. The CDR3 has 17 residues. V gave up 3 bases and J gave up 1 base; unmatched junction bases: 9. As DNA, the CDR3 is TGTGCCAGCTCACCTACAGGGGCGCTTGAATCTGGAAACACCATATATTTT. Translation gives CASSPTGALESGNTIYF. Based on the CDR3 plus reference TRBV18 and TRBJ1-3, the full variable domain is NAGVMQNPRHLVRRRGQEARLRCSPMKGHSHVYWYRQLPEEGLKFMVYLQKENIIDESGMPKERFSAEFPKEGPSILRIQQVVRGDSAAYFCASSPTGALESGNTIYFGEGSWLTVV.

CDR3 residues: CASSYPTGSYGYTF. The DNA of the CDR3 is TGTGCCAGCAGCTACCCGACAGGGTCCTATGGCTACACCTTC. The chain employs TRBV5-6 and TRBJ1-2; 7 bases are shared with TRBD1. V lost 3 bases, J lost 4 bases, and 6 bases stayed unmatched. Germline-derived CDR1 and CDR2 are SGHDT and YYEEEE. The CDR3 runs 14 residues.

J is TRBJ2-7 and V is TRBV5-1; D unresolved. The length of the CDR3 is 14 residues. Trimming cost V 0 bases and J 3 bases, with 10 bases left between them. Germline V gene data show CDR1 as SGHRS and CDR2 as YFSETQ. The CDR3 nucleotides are TGCGCCAGCAGCTTGGGGCAGGCTCTCTACGAGCAGTACTTC. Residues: CASSLGQALYEQYF.

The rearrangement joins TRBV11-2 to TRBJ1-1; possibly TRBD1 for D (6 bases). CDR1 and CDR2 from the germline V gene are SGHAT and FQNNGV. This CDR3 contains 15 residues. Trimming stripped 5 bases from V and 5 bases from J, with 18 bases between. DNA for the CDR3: TGTGCCAGCAGCCCTCACAATCTACAGGGAACTGAAGCTTTCTTT. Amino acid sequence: CASSPHNLQGTEAFF.

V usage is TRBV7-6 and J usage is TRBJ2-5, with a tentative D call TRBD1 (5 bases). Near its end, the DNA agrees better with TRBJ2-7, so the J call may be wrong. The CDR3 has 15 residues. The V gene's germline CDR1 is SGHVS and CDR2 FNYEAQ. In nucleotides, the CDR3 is TGTGCCAGCAGCTTAGCAGGGCAGGGCTCCTACGAGCAGTACTTC. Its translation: CASSLAGQGSYEQYF.

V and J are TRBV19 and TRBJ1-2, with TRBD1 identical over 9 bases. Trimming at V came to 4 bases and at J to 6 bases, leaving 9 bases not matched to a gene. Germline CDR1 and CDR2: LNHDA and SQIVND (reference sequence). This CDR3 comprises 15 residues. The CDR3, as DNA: TGTGCCAGTAGTACCAGCTACAGGGGGCAGAATGGCTACACCTTC. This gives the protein CASSTSYRGQNGYTF.

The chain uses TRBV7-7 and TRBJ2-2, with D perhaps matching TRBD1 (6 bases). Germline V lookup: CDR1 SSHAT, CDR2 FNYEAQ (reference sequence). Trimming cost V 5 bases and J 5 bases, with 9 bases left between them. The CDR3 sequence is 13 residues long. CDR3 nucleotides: TGTGCCAGCAGCCAGGGGCCGACCGGGGAGCTGTTTTTT. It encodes CASSQGPTGELFF.

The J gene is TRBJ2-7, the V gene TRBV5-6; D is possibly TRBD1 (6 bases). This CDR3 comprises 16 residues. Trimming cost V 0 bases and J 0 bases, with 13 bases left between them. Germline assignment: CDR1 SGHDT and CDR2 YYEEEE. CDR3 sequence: CASSLDSGTPSYEQYF. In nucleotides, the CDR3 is TGTGCCAGCAGCTTGGATTCGGGGACACCCTCCTACGAGCAGTACTTC.

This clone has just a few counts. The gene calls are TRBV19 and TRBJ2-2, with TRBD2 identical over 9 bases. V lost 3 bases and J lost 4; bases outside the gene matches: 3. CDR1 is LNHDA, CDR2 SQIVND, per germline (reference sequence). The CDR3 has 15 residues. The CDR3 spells CASSILAGSTGELFF. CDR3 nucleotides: TGTGCCAGTAGTATTCTAGCGGGGAGCACCGGGGAGCTGTTTTTT.

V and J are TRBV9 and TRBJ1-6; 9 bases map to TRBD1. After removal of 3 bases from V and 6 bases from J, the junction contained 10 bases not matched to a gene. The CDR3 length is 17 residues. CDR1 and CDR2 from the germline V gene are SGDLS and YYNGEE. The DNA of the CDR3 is TGTGCCAGCAGCGCAACTGACGGGACAGGGAGTAATTCACCCCTCCACTTT. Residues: CASSATDGTGSNSPLHF.

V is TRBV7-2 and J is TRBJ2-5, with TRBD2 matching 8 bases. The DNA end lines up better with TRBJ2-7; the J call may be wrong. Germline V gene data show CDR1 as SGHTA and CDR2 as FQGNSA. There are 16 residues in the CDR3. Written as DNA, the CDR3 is TGTGCCAGCAGCTTAGCAAAGTTACTAGCGGTACGCGAGCAGTACTTC. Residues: CASSLAKLLAVREQYF.

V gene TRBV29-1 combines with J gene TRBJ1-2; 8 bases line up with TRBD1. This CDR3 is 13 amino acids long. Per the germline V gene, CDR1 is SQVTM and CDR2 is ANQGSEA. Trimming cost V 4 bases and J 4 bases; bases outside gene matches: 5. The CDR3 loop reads CSVADRAFYGYTF. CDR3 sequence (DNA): TGCAGCGTTGCGGACAGGGCGTTCTATGGCTACACCTTC.

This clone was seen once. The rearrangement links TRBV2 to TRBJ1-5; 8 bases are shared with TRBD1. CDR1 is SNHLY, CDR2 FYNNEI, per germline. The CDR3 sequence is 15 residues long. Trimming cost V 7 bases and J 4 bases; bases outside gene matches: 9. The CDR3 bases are TGTGCCAGCACCTACGACAGGGGAAGTAATCAGCCCCAGCATTTT. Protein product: CASTYDRGSNQPQHF.

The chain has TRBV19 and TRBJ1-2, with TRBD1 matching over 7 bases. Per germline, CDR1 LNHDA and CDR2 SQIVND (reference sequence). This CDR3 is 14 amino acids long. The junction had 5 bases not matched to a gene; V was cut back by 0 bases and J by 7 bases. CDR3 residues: CASSIDHRGIGYTF. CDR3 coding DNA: TGTGCCAGTAGTATAGATCACAGGGGAATTGGCTACACCTTC.

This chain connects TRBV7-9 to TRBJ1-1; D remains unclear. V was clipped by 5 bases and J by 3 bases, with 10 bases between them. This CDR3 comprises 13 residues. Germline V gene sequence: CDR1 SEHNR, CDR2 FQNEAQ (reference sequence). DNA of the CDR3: TGTGCCAGCAGCCTAACAGCGGACACTGAAGCTTTCTTT. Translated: CASSLTADTEAFF.

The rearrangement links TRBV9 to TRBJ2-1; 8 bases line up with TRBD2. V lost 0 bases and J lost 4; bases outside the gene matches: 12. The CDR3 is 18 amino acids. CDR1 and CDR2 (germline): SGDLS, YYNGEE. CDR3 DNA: TGTGCCAGCAGCGTAGCCGTAGTTGGCGGGGGGCCGTACAATGAGCAGTTCTTC. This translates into CASSVAVVGGGPYNEQFF.

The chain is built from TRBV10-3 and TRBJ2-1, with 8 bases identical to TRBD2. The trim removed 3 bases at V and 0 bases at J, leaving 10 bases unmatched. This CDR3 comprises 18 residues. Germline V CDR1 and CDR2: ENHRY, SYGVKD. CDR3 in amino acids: CAISEVRGGGSSYNEQFF. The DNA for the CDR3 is TGTGCCATCAGTGAAGTTCGGGGCGGGGGGTCCTCCTACAATGAGCAGTTCTTC.

CDR3 bases: TGTGCCAGCAGTGAACCGACAGGTACTGAAGCTTTCTTT. Translation: CASSEPTGTEAFF. The V gene is TRBV2, the J gene TRBJ1-1; D might be TRBD1 (6 bases). The V gene's germline CDR1 is SNHLY and CDR2 FYNNEI. The CDR3 has 13 residues. V lost 2 bases to trimming and J lost 5 bases, with 9 bases between them.

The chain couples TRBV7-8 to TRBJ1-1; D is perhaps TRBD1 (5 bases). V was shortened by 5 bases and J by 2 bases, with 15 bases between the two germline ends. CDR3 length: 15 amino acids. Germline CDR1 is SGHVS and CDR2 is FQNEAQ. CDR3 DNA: TGTGCCAGCAGCATCACGACAGAAGAAAACACTGAAGCTTTCTTT. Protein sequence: CASSITTEENTEAFF.